These T cell receptor beta chains were read from a single sample in a study of cytomegalovirus exposure and HLA in healthy donors. Using immunoSEQ multiplex PCR, the repertoire was profiled, and TCRdb retains in-frame clones only, with some absent. Among fewer than 110,000 clones listed, less than 85% were seen once. The material sequenced was PBMCs. Receptor source: a woman aged 35 to 49 in good health and CMV-seropositive. CDR3s leave out the opening cysteine and the closing phenylalanine or tryptophan.

v_gene	len	CDR3aa
TRBV7-9	12	ASSFGQGSTEAF
TRBV30	13	AWSVAPRWNTEAF
TRBV5-1	10	ASRLEANVLT
TRBV4-1	14	ASSQDPPGGGEKLF
TRBV10-3	12	AISERQMNTEAF
TRBV5-1	14	ASSLGDIARTYEQY
TRBV29-1	12	SVALTGSSYEQY
TRBV11-3	12	ASSPGQGIDTQY
TRBV10-3	13	AISESRTVQETQY
TRBV5-1	13	ASSLVVGPQETQY
TRBV6-4	12	ASSDSKRGYGYT
TRBV29-1	13	SVGGWGDRYNEQF
TRBV7-9	12	ASSLEFRDTEAF
TRBV29-1	9	SDLDSQGTF
TRBV30	13	AWSTRDRLVYEQY
TRBV6-5	13	ASSYHRDSYSPLH
TRBV5-1	12	ASSLEAGLTEAF
TRBV4-1	11	ASSQVPPQGAF
TRBV9	13	ASSPQGQPNEKLF
TRBV29-1	9	SVLRTGEAF
TRBV7-9	12	ASSSAPREYEQY
TRBV11-2	10	ASSLEHPQQY
TRBV18	12	ASQGGGSGTEAF
TRBV5-1	13	ASSLDGLANEKLF
TRBV7-6	12	ASAQRTAQETQY
TRBV5-1	16	ASRSGTSGGYSQETQY
TRBV7-3	14	ASSTQPRGSTDTQY
TRBV7-8	12	ASSLEDIRQPQH
TRBV28	12	ASSPLRERETQY
TRBV6-6	14	ASSPGGSRRTDTQY
TRBV13	12	ASRPPSMNTEAF
TRBV30	11	ACSGSAGNGYT
TRBV6-1	12	ASSEFSSNYGYT
TRBV5-1	15	ASSLAGQGAGANVLT
TRBV29-1	10	SVVGGAGGYT